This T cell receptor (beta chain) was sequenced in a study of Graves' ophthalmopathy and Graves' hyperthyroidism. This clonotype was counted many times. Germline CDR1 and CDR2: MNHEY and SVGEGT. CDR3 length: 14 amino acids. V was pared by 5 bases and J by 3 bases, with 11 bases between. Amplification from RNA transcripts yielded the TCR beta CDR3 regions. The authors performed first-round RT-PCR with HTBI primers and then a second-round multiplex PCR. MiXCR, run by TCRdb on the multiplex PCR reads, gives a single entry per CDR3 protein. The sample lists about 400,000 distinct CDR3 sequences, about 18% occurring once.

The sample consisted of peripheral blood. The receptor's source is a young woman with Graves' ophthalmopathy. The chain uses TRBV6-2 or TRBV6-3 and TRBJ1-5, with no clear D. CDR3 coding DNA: TGTGCCAGCAGTACCATGGGGTTCAATCAGCCCCAGCATTTT. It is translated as CASSTMGFNQPQHF.